One TCR beta chain is described in this entry. Antigen: not known. PCR involved 60 Vbeta and 13 Jbeta primers. Profiled with immunoSEQ multiplex PCR; TCRdb holds only in-frame clones, not every one. The sample shows some 180,000 clones, around three quarters of them seen only once. This sample is part of a study of cytomegalovirus exposure and HLA in healthy donors. Findings of the study overall: A later analysis reported that several of the most significant clusters appeared to be linked to common viral pathogens, among them Epstein-Barr virus. Earlier analysis looked at TCR beta V segments, and most were productive about 87% or about 30% of the time.

CDR3 length: 15 residues. V gave up 3 bases and J gave up 6 bases, with 15 bases separating them. The V gene's germline CDR1 is KGHSH and CDR2 LQKENI. The sequencing sample was made of PBMCs. The V gene is TRBV18, the J gene TRBJ1-3, with D maybe TRBD1 (5 bases). This receptor was identified in a woman aged 25 to 45 in good health and CMV-seropositive. CDR3 nucleotide sequence: TGTGCCAGCTCACCGCCGGGGCTAGCGGCAAACACCATATATTTT. Its protein product is CASSPPGLAANTIYF.